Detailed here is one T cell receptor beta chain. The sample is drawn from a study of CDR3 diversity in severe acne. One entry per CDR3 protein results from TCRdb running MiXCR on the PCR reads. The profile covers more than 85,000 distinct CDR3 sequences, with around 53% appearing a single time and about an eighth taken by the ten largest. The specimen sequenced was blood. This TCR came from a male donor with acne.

DNA for the CDR3: TGTGCCACCAGCAGCTCTATAGCGCCAAGCTCCTACAATGAGCAGTTCTTC. Translating it yields CATSSSIAPSSYNEQFF. This chain connects TRBV15 to TRBJ2-1, with a possible D match to TRBD2 (5 bases). CDR1 and CDR2 (germline): LNHNV, YYDKDF (reference sequence). The CDR3 is 17 residues long. Deletions cut 3 bases from V and 0 bases from J, with 15 bases between.